These T cell receptor beta chains were read from a single sample in a study of cytomegalovirus exposure and HLA in healthy donors. Using immunoSEQ multiplex PCR, the repertoire was profiled, and TCRdb retains in-frame clones only, with some absent. The sample contains 200,000 to 250,000 clones, around 80% of which appear only once. The sample consisted of PBMCs. The receptors derive from a woman aged 60-70 years in good health and CMV-seropositive. Each CDR3 is given with its conserved first and last residue. The D gene is left open where the match is weak. Clone size appears in some rows only: once, few, many, or a class for an expanded clone.

D	J	V	size	DNA	CDR3
NA	TRBJ2-7	TRBV6-5	NA	TGTGCCAGCAGACGCCCCGGAGTGGACGAGCAGTACTTC	CASRRPGVDEQYF
TRBD2	TRBJ2-2	TRBV18	NA	TGTGCCAGCTCACCAACGCGGGGGGTGTTGGCCGGGGAGCTGTTTTTT	CASSPTRGVLAGELFF
NA	TRBJ1-5	TRBV9	NA	NA	CASSVGQGTGARKHF
TRBD1	TRBJ1-1	TRBV29-1	NA	TGCAGCGGACAGGGGAACACTGAAGCTTTCTTT	CSGQGNTEAFF
TRBD1	TRBJ1-1	TRBV5-4	NA	TGTGCCAGCAGTTTCGACAGGGAAACGACAAGAGCTTTCTTT	CASSFDRETTRAFF
TRBD1	TRBJ2-3	TRBV5-8	NA	TGTGCCAGCAAAGGACAGGGGGCGTCGCGGGGGACAGATACGCAGTATTTT	CASKGQGASRGTDTQYF
NA	TRBJ2-5	TRBV7-2	NA	TGTGCCAGCAGCTTAGCTGGAGGGGGGGCGGGATATAGTCAAGAGACCCAGTACTTC	CASSLAGGGAGYSQETQYF
NA	TRBJ1-1	TRBV4-3	few	TGCGCCAGCAGCCAAGAGTCAGCGATTAACACTGAAGCTTTCTTT	CASSQESAINTEAFF
NA	TRBJ1-2	TRBV15	NA	TGTGCCACCAGGCCAACCGGGGTTGACTATGGCTACACCTTC	CATRPTGVDYGYTF
NA	TRBJ1-1	TRBV7-3	NA	TGTGCCAGCAGGGGGGGAGGGGGAACGACTGAAGCTTTCTTT	CASRGGGGTTEAFF
NA	TRBJ1-1	TRBV6-6	NA	TGTGCCAGCTCGTTTGGGGGGTACAGCACTGAAGCTTTCTTT	CASSFGGYSTEAFF
NA	TRBJ1-3	TRBV9	NA	TGTGCCAGCAGCGTAGGGACTTACTCTGGAAACACCATATATTTT	CASSVGTYSGNTIYF
TRBD2	TRBJ2-2	TRBV4-1	NA	TGCGCCAGCAGCCTGGGACTAGCGGGAGGGCCAGGCACCGGGGAGCTGTTTTTT	CASSLGLAGGPGTGELFF
NA	TRBJ2-7	TRBV7-2	NA	TGTGCCAGCTCCCCAAACAGGGAAGACGAGCAGTACTTC	CASSPNREDEQYF
TRBD1	TRBJ1-2	TRBV19	once	TGTGCCAGTAGTATATACAGGGGAAGCTTTGGCTACACCTTC	CASSIYRGSFGYTF
NA	TRBJ2-7	TRBV2	once	TGTGCCAGCACCGGGATCTCCTACGAGCAGTACTTC	CASTGISYEQYF
NA	TRBJ1-4	TRBV6-4	NA	TGTGCCAGCAGTGACCTAGCAACTAATGAAAAACTGTTTTTT	CASSDLATNEKLFF
NA	TRBJ1-2	TRBV5-6	once	TGTGCCAGCAGCCCGACACCCAAGGGACTGCATGGCTACACCTTC	CASSPTPKGLHGYTF
TRBD1	TRBJ2-7	TRBV7-7	many	TGTGCCAGCAGTTCGGGACAGGGGTTTATGAAGCAGTACTTC	CASSSGQGFMKQYF
TRBD2	TRBJ2-3	TRBV27	NA	TGTGCCAGCAACCCGGGACTAGGAGGAGATACGCAGTATTTT	CASNPGLGGDTQYF
TRBD2	TRBJ2-3	TRBV7-2	NA	TGTGCCAGCAGCCTTAGCGGGGGTTCAGATACGCAGTATTTT	CASSLSGGSDTQYF
NA	TRBJ1-2	TRBV7-2	NA	TGTGCCAGCAGACTATCAGGGGTAGAGGGCTACACCTTC	CASRLSGVEGYTF
NA	TRBJ1-2	TRBV6-5	NA	TGTGCCAGCAGTTACTCGAGCGGGAACTATGGCTACACCTTC	CASSYSSGNYGYTF
TRBD2	TRBJ2-1	TRBV5-4	NA	TGTGCCAGCAGCTTGGGGGGCTCGGGGGGAGGGACCTACAATGAGCAGTTCTTC	CASSLGGSGGGTYNEQFF
NA	TRBJ1-1	TRBV6-6	NA	TGTGCCAGCAGTTCTGAACAGGGCTTTAACACTGAAGCTTTCTTT	CASSSEQGFNTEAFF
TRBD2	TRBJ2-7	TRBV5-1	NA	TGCGCCAGCAGCTTGGGGTGGGGGGGTCTAACCTACGAGCAGTACTTC	CASSLGWGGLTYEQYF
TRBD2	TRBJ2-7	TRBV4-3	NA	TGCGCCAGCAGCCCAGGATCGGGGGGGCCATACGAGCAGTACTTC	CASSPGSGGPYEQYF
NA	TRBJ1-2	TRBV7-9	NA	TGTGCCAGCAGTTCTTTTGACAGGTACTATGGCTACACCTTC	CASSSFDRYYGYTF